This T cell receptor (beta chain) originates from a study of blood T cell repertoires in COVID-19. Trimming pared 3 bases from V and 2 bases from J, leaving 11 bases between. Per germline, CDR1 LNHDA and CDR2 SQIVND (reference sequence). This CDR3 contains 15 residues. Profiled with immunoSEQ multiplex PCR; TCRdb holds only in-frame clones, not every one. The table shows about 130,000 clones, with about 79% occurring only once. The chain has TRBV19 and TRBJ1-3; D perhaps matches TRBD1 (6 bases). The sample taken for sequencing was peripheral blood. The source of this sequence is a man aged 35-49 years with active or convalescent COVID-19. In nucleotides, the CDR3 is TGTGCCAGTAGTATCGGCCCAGGGGCTGGAAACACCATATATTTT. Its translation is CASSIGPGAGNTIYF.